This T cell receptor beta chain is from a study of read filtering for tumor transcriptome and immune sequencing. Study-level background: IR-seq gave about 4.05 to 11 million TCR reads per sample; RNA-seq gave roughly 80 to 1273. General study points: The CD138-negative fraction was mixed bone marrow immune cells, not pure T cells. Without single-read clonotypes, shared clonotype proportions correlated more between IR-seq and RNA-seq.

This library used approximately 0.4 ug RNA and molecular barcoded adaptors spanning alpha/delta and beta/gamma chains. TCRdb re-derived calls from the reads in MiXCR, one entry per CDR3 protein. The data hold more than 55,000 distinct CDR3 sequences, with more than 20% observed a single time. Every patient had bone marrow sampled while the disease was active. Trimming took off 5 bases at V and 0 bases at J, with 11 bases between the two ends. The CDR3 loop spans 14 amino acids. To note about this clonotype: Antigen specificity is unknown.

The clonotype originates from a donor at least 40 years old with multiple myeloma. The sequenced sample was a population of CD138-negative cells sorted from bone marrow. This chain links TRBV12-3 or TRBV12-4 with TRBJ2-7; D not resolved. Here the CDR3 reads CASSIGPFSYEQYF. CDR3 nucleotide sequence: TGTGCCAGCAGTATCGGACCCTTCTCCTACGAGCAGTACTTC.